What follows are 14 T cell receptor beta chains derived from one specimen sequenced in a study of cytomegalovirus exposure and HLA in healthy donors. Primers for the PCR totalled 60 Vbeta and 13 Jbeta. Libraries were prepared by immunoSEQ multiplex PCR; TCRdb keeps only in-frame clonotypes and omits some of them. This table holds 70,000 to 90,000 clones, roughly two thirds found once. The sequenced sample consisted of PBMCs. The source of these receptors is a man between 60 and 75 years old in good health and CMV-seropositive.

This chain links TRBV5-1 with TRBJ2-2; 7 nucleotides match TRBD1. CDR1 SGHRS and CDR2 YFSETQ come from the germline V gene. V shed 0 bases and J 7 bases; nucleotides not matched to a gene: 3. CDR3 length equals 14 residues. Written as DNA, the CDR3 is TGCGCCAGCAGCTTGGCACCAGGGGGCGGGGAGCTGTTTTTT. Its protein is CASSLAPGGGELFF.

This sequence joins TRBV4-3 and TRBJ2-1; D might be TRBD1 (5 bases). Germline V gene lookup returns CDR1 LGHNA and CDR2 YSLEER. V was shortened by 0 bases and J by 8 bases, with 20 bases between the two germline ends. The CDR3 has 17 amino acids. The DNA for the CDR3 is TGCGCCAGCAGCCAAGATAGGGGTGGTTTCGTGGCTGATGAGCAGTTCTTC. Translation gives CASSQDRGGFVADEQFF.

For the CDR3, the DNA is TGTGCCAGCAGCTTGGAGGGTAGCGGGGGCCGGTTGGAGACCCAGTACTTC. Its translation: CASSLEGSGGRLETQYF. The chain has TRBV5-4 and TRBJ2-5, with 9 bases aligning to TRBD2. The length of the CDR3 is 17 residues. Germline values: CDR1 SGHNT, CDR2 YYREEE (reference sequence). The ends lost 0 bases at V and 5 bases at J; junction bases unmatched: 11. The full variable domain, its missing parts supplied by reference TRBV5-4 and TRBJ2-5, is ETGVTQSPTHLIKTRGQQVTLRCSSQSGHNTVSWYQQALGQGPQFIFQYYREEENGRGNFPPRFSGLQFPNYSSELNVNALELDDSALYLCASSLEGSGGRLETQYFGPGTRLLVL.

This clone has a handful of counts. The V and J genes are TRBV6-4 and TRBJ1-2, with 8 bases matching TRBD1. CDR1 and CDR2 from the germline V gene are MRHNA and SNTAGT. V was clipped by 4 bases and J by 3 bases; unmatched bases: 10. This CDR3 has 16 residues. The chain's CDR3 is CASSAGETGVYYGYTF. The CDR3 nucleotides are TGTGCCAGCAGTGCCGGAGAGACAGGGGTCTACTATGGCTACACCTTC.

V and J are TRBV2 and TRBJ1-4; D gene uncertain. The CDR3 extends over 13 amino acids. In germline, CDR1 is SNHLY, CDR2 FYNNEI. The V gene lost 2 bases and the J gene lost 11 bases, with 12 bases spanning the gap. CDR3 bases: TGTGCCAGCAGTGAAAACACCCCAAAGAAACTGTTTTTT. It yields the protein CASSENTPKKLFF.

Regarding this clone: This CDR3 is also generated by other DNA sequences in the sample. V usage is TRBV2 and J usage is TRBJ1-2; D might be TRBD1 (6 bases). V was pared by 0 bases and J by 4 bases, with 9 bases between. The CDR3 has 14 amino acids. Germline V gene sequence: CDR1 SNHLY, CDR2 FYNNEI. This CDR3 reads CASSEADRSYGYTF. CDR3 coding DNA: TGTGCCAGCAGTGAAGCCGACAGGTCCTATGGCTACACCTTC.

This clone was recorded once. This chain joins TRBV7-2 and TRBJ2-5; a weak D match, TRBD2 (5 bases). Trimming pared 1 base from V and 5 bases from J, leaving 8 bases between. The CDR3 runs to 13 residues. Germline loops: CDR1 SGHTA, CDR2 FQGNSA. CDR3 region: CASSLGAGETQYF. CDR3 nucleotides: TGTGCCAGCAGCTTAGGGGCGGGCGAGACCCAGTACTTC.

The chain combines TRBV30 with TRBJ1-1; D ambiguous. This CDR3 comprises 13 residues. V was cut by 2 bases and J by 0 bases, with 7 bases left in between. From germline, CDR1 is GTSNPN and CDR2 SVGIG (reference sequence). The CDR3 here is CAWSNSMNTEAFF. The CDR3 nucleotides are TGTGCCTGGAGTAACAGCATGAACACTGAAGCTTTCTTT.

Concerning this clone: Sequence at one end of the junction differs from germline and may be a read error. The V and J genes are TRBV7-9 and TRBJ1-2; D remains ambiguous. Germline-derived CDR1 and CDR2 are SEHNR and FQNEAQ (reference sequence). This CDR3 is 12 amino acids long. The CDR3 coding sequence is TGTTCCAGCAGCTTAGGAGGAAGTGGCTACACCTTC. Amino acid sequence: CSSSLGGSGYTF. Supplemented by reference TRBV7-9 and TRBJ1-2, the full variable domain reads DTGVSQNPRHKITKRGQNVTFRCDPISEHNRLYWYRQTLGQGPEFLTYFQNEAQLEKSRLLSDRFSAERPKGSFSTLEIQRTEQGDSAMYLCSSSLGGSGYTFGSGTRLTVV.

A single count supports this clone. The V call is TRBV12-2, the J call TRBJ1-2. TRBV12-2 is a known pseudogene. This CDR3 region has 18 residues. CDR3 sequence reads: CASRFPHLLGSRSWSYTF. The CDR3, as DNA: TGTGCAAGTCGCTTCCCTCACCTTTTGGGTTCTAGAAGTTGGAGCTACACCTTC.

The V and J genes are TRBV4-3 and TRBJ1-4; 9 bases align to TRBD1. CDR3 size: 16 residues. The V and J ends lost 3 bases and 8 bases, in that order; junction bases with no gene match: 10. Looked up from germline, CDR1 is LGHNA and CDR2 is YSLEER. This chain's CDR3 is CASSHLEGQGSEKLFF. CDR3 nucleotides: TGCGCCAGCAGCCATCTAGAGGGACAGGGTAGCGAAAAACTGTTTTTT.

V and J are TRBV5-1 and TRBJ2-1; D might be TRBD2 (6 bases). The germline CDR1 and CDR2 sequences are SGHRS and YFSETQ. The CDR3 totals 14 residues. V was pared by 3 bases and J by 8 bases, with 15 bases between. The CDR3 DNA sequence: TGCGCCAGCAGCTGGAACCTTAGGAGGGATGAGCAGTTCTTC. Its protein is CASSWNLRRDEQFF.

By sample fraction, this clone is medium-sized (0.01 to 0.1%). The V and J genes are TRBV28 and TRBJ1-5; D might be TRBD1 (6 bases). CDR1 is MDHEN, CDR2 SYDVKM, per germline. This CDR3 has 14 amino acids. The CDR3 DNA follows: TGTGCAAGTTGGGGGGGGCAGGGCAATCAGCCCCAGCATTTT. Its protein product is CASWGGQGNQPQHF. Looking up the rest from reference TRBV28 and TRBJ1-5 gives the full variable domain: DVKVTQSSRYLVKRTGEKVFLECVQDMDHENMFWYRQDPGLGLRLIYFSYDVKMKEKGDIPEGYSVSREKKERFSLILESASTNQTSMYLCASWGGQGNQPQHFGDGTRLSIL.

This chain joins TRBV7-8 and TRBJ1-1; D possibly corresponds to TRBD1 (5 bases). Germline values: CDR1 SGHVS, CDR2 FQNEAQ. The ends were cut back, 8 bases at V and 2 bases at J, with 18 bases in the middle. The CDR3 has 15 residues. This CDR3 reads CASLRDIRVNTEAFF. The CDR3 DNA reads TGTGCCAGCCTCAGGGATATCAGGGTTAACACTGAAGCTTTCTTT.